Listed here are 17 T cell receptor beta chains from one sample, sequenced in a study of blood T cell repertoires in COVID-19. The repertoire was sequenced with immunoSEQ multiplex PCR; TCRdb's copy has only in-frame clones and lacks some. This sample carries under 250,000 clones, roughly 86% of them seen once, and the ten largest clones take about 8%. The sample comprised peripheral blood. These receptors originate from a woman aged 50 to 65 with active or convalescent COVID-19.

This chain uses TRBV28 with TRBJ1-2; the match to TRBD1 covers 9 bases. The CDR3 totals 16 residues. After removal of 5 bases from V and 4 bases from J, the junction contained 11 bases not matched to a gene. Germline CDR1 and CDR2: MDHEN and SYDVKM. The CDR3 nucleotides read TGTGCCAGCAGTATAGGCGGGACAGGGAAAACCTATGGCTACACCTTC. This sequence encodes CASSIGGTGKTYGYTF.

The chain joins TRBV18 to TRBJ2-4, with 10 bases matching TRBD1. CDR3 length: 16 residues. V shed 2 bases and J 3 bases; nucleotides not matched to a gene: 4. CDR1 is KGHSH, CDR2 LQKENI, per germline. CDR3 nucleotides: TGTGCCAGCTCACCAGACAGGGGGCTTGTCAAAAACATTCAGTACTTC. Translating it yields CASSPDRGLVKNIQYF. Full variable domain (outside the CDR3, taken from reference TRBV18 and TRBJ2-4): NAGVMQNPRHLVRRRGQEARLRCSPMKGHSHVYWYRQLPEEGLKFMVYLQKENIIDESGMPKERFSAEFPKEGPSILRIQQVVRGDSAAYFCASSPDRGLVKNIQYFGAGTRLSVL.

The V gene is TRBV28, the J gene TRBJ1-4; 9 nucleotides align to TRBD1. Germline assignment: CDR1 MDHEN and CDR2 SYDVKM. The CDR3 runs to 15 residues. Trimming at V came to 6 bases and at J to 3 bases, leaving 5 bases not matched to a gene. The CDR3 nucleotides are TGTGCCAGCAGACACCGGGACAGGGCTAATGAAAAACTGTTTTTT. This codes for CASRHRDRANEKLFF.

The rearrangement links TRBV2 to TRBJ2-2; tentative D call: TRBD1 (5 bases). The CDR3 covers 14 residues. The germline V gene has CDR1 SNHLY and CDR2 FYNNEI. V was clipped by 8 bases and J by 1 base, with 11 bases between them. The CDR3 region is CASAGWGNTGELFF. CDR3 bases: TGTGCCAGCGCAGGGTGGGGGAACACCGGGGAGCTGTTTTTT.

The CDR3 sequence: CASSGGSQPQHF. CDR3 coding DNA: TGCGCCAGCAGTGGGGGCAGCCAGCCCCAGCATTTT. The chain has TRBV10-2 and TRBJ1-5, with D possibly matching TRBD1 (5 bases). CDR1 WSHSY and CDR2 SAAADI come from the germline V gene. The CDR3 is 12 residues long. V lost 4 bases and J 7 bases, leaving 8 bases between the germline ends.

The DNA for the CDR3 is TGCGCCAGCAGCTCCGACGGGACTAGCGACTACGAGCAGTACTTC. Protein sequence: CASSSDGTSDYEQYF. The chain is built from TRBV5-1 and TRBJ2-7, with 10 nucleotides matching TRBD2. The CDR3 covers 15 residues. The germline CDR1 and CDR2 sequences are SGHRS and YFSETQ. Trimming removed 3 bases from V and 3 bases from J; junction bases left unmatched: 6.

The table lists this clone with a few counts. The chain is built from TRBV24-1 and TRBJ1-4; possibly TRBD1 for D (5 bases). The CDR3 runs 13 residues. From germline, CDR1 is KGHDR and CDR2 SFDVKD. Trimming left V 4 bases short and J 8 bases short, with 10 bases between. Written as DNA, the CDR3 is TGTGCCACCAGTGAGCGGAACAGGGAAAAACTGTTTTTT. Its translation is CATSERNREKLFF.

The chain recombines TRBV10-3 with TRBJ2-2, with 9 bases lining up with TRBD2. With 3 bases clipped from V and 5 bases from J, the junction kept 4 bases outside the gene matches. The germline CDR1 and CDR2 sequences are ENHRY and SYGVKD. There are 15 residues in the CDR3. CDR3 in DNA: TGTGCCATCAGTGATATAGCGGGAGCAACCGGGGAGCTGTTTTTT. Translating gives CAISDIAGATGELFF.

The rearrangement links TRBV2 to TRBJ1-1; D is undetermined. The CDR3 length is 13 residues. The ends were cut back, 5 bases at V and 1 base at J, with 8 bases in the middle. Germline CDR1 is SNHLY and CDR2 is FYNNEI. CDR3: CASSPRKNTEAFF. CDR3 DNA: TGTGCCAGCAGTCCGCGGAAGAACACTGAAGCTTTCTTT. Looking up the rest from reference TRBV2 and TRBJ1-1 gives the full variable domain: EPEVTQTPSHQVTQMGQEVILRCVPISNHLYFYWYRQILGQKVEFLVSFYNNEISEKSEIFDDQFSVERPDGSNFTLKIRSTKLEDSAMYFCASSPRKNTEAFFGQGTRLTVV.

Written as DNA, the CDR3 is TGCAGCGTAGCGACAGGGGCTGGCTACACCTTC. Translated, it gives CSVATGAGYTF. This chain joins TRBV29-1 and TRBJ1-2; TRBD1 agrees at 8 bases. There are 11 residues in the CDR3. From germline, CDR1 is SQVTM and CDR2 ANQGSEA. With 6 bases clipped from V and 7 bases from J, the junction kept 4 bases outside the gene matches.

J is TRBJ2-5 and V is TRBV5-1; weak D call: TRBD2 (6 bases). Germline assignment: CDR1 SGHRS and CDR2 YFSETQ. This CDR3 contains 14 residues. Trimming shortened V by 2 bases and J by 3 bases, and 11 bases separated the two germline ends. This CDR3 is CASSFGGVEETQYF. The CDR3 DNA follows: TGCGCCAGCAGCTTTGGAGGGGTCGAAGAGACCCAGTACTTC.

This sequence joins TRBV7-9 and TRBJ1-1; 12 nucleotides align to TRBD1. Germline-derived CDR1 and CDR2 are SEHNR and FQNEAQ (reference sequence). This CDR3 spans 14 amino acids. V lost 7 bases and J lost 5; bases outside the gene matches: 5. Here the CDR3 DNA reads TGTGCCAGCATAGGGACAGGGGGCCGAACTGAAGCTTTCTTT. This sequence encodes CASIGTGGRTEAFF.

CDR3 in DNA: TGTGCCAGCAGTTTGACAGGACCGAAGGGGCCTGAAGCTTTCTTT. Translated, it gives CASSLTGPKGPEAFF. V is TRBV28 and J is TRBJ1-1; possibly TRBD1 for D (6 bases). V lost 3 bases and J 6 bases, leaving 17 bases between the germline ends. CDR1 is MDHEN, CDR2 SYDVKM, per germline. This CDR3 spans 15 amino acids.

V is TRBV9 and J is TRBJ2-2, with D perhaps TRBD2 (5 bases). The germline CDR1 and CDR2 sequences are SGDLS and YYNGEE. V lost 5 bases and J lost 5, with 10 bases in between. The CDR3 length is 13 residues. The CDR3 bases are TGTGCCAGCAGTGGGAGATCAACCGGGGAGCTGTTTTTT. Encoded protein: CASSGRSTGELFF. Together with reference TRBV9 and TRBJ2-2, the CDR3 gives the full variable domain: DSGVTQTPKHLITATGQRVTLRCSPRSGDLSVYWYQQSLDQGLQFLIQYYNGEERAKGNILERFSAQQFPDLHSELNLSSLELGDSALYFCASSGRSTGELFFGEGSRLTVL.

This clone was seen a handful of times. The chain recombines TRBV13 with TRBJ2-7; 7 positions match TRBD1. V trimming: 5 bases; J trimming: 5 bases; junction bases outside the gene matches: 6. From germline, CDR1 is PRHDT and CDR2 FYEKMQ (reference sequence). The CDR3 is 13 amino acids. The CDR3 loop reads CASSPGGFDEQYF. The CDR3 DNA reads TGTGCCAGCAGCCCAGGGGGTTTTGACGAGCAGTACTTC.

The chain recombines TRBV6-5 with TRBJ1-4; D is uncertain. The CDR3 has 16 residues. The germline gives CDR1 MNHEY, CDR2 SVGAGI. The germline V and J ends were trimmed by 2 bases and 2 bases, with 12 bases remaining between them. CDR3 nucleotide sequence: TGTGCCAGCAGTTACAACCTTAGCGGTACTAATGAAAAACTGTTTTTT. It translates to CASSYNLSGTNEKLFF.

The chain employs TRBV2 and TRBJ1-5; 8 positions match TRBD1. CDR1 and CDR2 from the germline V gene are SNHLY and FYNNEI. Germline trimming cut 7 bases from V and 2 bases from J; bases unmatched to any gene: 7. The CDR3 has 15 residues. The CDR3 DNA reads TGTGCCAGCACCAAGGACAGGGCGGGCAATCAGCCCCAGCATTTT. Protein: CASTKDRAGNQPQHF.